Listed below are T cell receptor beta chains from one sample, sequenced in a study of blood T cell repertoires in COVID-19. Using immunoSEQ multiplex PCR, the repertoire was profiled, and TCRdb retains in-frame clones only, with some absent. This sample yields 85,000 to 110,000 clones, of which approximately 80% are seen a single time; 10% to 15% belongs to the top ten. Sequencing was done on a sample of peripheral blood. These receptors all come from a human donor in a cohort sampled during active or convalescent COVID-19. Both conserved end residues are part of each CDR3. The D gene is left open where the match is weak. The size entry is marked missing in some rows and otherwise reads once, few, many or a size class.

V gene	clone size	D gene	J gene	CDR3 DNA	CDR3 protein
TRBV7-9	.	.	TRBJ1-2	TGTGCCAGCAGCTACCTGCCCCTAGAAGGAGAGAACTACACCTTC	CASSYLPLEGENYTF
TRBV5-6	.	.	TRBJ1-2	TGTGCCAGCAGCATGAGGGCAGGGGTCAATGGCTACACCTTC	CASSMRAGVNGYTF
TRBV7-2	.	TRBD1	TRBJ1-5	TGTGCCAGCAGCTTAGCAGGACAGGGTGGGACCCAGCATTTT	CASSLAGQGGTQHF
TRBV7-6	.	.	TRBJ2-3	TGTGCCAGCAGCACCCTCGTGGCTAGCCTCACAGATACGCAGTATTTT	CASSTLVASLTDTQYF
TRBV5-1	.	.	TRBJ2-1	TGCGCCAGCAGCTTGAGCAGGGTGGACCGTGAGCAGTTCTTC	CASSLSRVDREQFF
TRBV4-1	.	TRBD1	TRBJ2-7	TGCGCCAGCAGCCCCCATGGGGCACAGGGGACCACCGTTGCCTACGAGCAGTACTTC	CASSPHGAQGTTVAYEQYF
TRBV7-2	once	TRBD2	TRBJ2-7	TGTGCCAGCAGCTTAGGCGGGGGGGCTAACGAGCAGTACTTC	CASSLGGGANEQYF
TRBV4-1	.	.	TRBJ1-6	TGCGCCAGCAGCCAAGAGGGAGGCTATAATTCACCCCTCCACTTT	CASSQEGGYNSPLHF
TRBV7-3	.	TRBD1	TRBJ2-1	TGTGCCAGCAGCCTTATTCCGGGACAGGGGAATGAGCAGTTCTTC	CASSLIPGQGNEQFF
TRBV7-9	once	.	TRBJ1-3	TGTGCCAGCAGCTTAGCGGGAGGCTCTGGAAACACCATATATTTT	CASSLAGGSGNTIYF
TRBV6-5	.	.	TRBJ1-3	TGTGCCAGCAGGCGGGAAAACACCATATATTTT	CASRRENTIYF
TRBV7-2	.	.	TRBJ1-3	TGTGCCAGCAGCCGGGATGTAGCCTCCTCTGGAAACACCATATATTTT	CASSRDVASSGNTIYF
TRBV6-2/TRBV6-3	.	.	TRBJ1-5	TGTGCCAGCAGTGTAACTTATAGCAATCAGCCCCAGCATTTT	CASSVTYSNQPQHF
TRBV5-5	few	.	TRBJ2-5	TGTGCCAGCAGCTTGGGACCGGGCACAGGGTTGGGGGAGACCCAGTACTTC	CASSLGPGTGLGETQYF
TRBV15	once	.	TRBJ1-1	TGTGCCACCAGCAGAGGAGGACAGAACACTGAAGCTTTCTTT	CATSRGGQNTEAFF
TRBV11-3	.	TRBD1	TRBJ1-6	TGTGCCAGCAGCGACCGCTGGGACAGCTTCTATAATTCACCCCTCCACTTT	CASSDRWDSFYNSPLHF
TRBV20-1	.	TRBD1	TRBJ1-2	TGCAGTGCTAGTGGACAGGGGAACTATGGCTACACCTTC	CSASGQGNYGYTF
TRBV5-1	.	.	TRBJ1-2	TGCGCCAGCAGCTTGGAATCGTATGGCTACACCTTC	CASSLESYGYTF
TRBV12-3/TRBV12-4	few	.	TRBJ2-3	TGTGCCAGCAGTTTTGGGGCCACAGATACGCAGTATTTT	CASSFGATDTQYF
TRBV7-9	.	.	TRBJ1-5	TGTGCCAGCTCAGGGCGGGGAAGCAATCAGCCCCAGCATTTT	CASSGRGSNQPQHF
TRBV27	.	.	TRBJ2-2	TGTGCCAGCAGGGGGGGAGGAACTAGTTTGAACACCGGGGAGCTGTTTTTT	CASRGGGTSLNTGELFF
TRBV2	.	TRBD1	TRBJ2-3	TGTGCCAGCAGTGCACGACAGGGAATCACAGATACGCAGTATTTT	CASSARQGITDTQYF
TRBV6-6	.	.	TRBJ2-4	TGTGCCAGCAGTTCAGGGGAAATAACCAAAAACATTCAGTACTTC	CASSSGEITKNIQYF
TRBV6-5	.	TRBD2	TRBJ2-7	TGTGCCAGCAGACGGGAGGAGCAAGTATCCTACGAGCAGTACTTC	CASRREEQVSYEQYF
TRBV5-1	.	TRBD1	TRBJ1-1	TGCGCCAGCAGCCCCAGGGGGGAGCTTGAAGCTTTCTTT	CASSPRGELEAFF
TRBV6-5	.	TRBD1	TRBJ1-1	TGTGCCACGAGGACAGGGAGGAACACTGAAGCTTTCTTT	CATRTGRNTEAFF
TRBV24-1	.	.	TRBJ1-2	TGTGCCACCAGTGATTCGGGCGCTGAGCGGGCCCACCAAGGCTACACCTTC	CATSDSGAERAHQGYTF
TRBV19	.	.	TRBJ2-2	TGTGCCAGTAGTCGACGACTAGAGGGTTACACCGGGGAGCTGTTTTTT	CASSRRLEGYTGELFF
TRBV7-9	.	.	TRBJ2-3	TGTGCCAGCGGTCGCGCCTCGGGTGATACGCAGTATTTT	CASGRASGDTQYF
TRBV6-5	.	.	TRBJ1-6	TGTGCCAGCAGTTGGGGCGCTAATTCACCCCTCCACTTT	CASSWGANSPLHF
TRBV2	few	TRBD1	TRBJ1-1	TGTGCCAGCAGCTCGGGACAGGGGTTGGGTCTGGCTTTCTTT	CASSSGQGLGLAFF
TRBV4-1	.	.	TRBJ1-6	TGCGCCAGCAGCCAAGATCAGGGGTCGGATGTTTCACCCCTCCACTTT	CASSQDQGSDVSPLHF
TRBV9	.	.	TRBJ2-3	TGTGCCAGCAGCGTAGTTCCTACTAGCACAGATACGCAGTATTTT	CASSVVPTSTDTQYF
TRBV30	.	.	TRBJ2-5	TGTGCCTGGAGTGGCGTCTGGGCAAGACAAGAGACCCAGTACTTC	CAWSGVWARQETQYF
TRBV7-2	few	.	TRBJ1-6	TGTGCCAGCAGCCGGATACCAGAGGGATCACCCCTCCACTTT	CASSRIPEGSPLHF
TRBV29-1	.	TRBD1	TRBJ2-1	TGCAGCTCATTAATAGGGGGCTGGAATGAGCAGTTCTTC	CSSLIGGWNEQFF
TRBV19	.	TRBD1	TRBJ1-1	TGTGCCAGTAGTACCGGACAGGGATCTGAAGCTTTCTTT	CASSTGQGSEAFF
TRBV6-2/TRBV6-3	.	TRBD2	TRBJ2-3	TGTGCCAGCAGTTCCCAGCGGGGGGCCATGGAGACGCAGTATTTT	CASSSQRGAMETQYF
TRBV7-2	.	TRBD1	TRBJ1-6	TGTGCCAGCAGCAAGGGACAGGGCCTGCTTAATTCACCCCTCCACTTT	CASSKGQGLLNSPLHF
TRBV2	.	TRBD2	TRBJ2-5	TGTGCCAGCAGTGGACTAGCGGGTCGAGAGACCCAGTACTTC	CASSGLAGRETQYF
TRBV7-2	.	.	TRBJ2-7	TGTGCCAGCAGCTTTAACCCAGGGGACCACGAGCAGTACTTC	CASSFNPGDHEQYF
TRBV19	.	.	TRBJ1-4	TGTGCCAGTAGGGAAGACAGGCGCGGGAATGAAAAACTGTTTTTT	CASREDRRGNEKLFF
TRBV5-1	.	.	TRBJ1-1	TGCGCCAGCAGTCCTGCTGGGGCGGCCGAAGCTTTCTTT	CASSPAGAAEAFF
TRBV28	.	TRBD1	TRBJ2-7	TGTGCCAGCAGTTACCCGGGACAGGGGAAGGAGCAGTACTTC	CASSYPGQGKEQYF
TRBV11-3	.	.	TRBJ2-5	TGTGCCAGCAGCTTGGCAACAGAGACCCAGTACTTC	CASSLATETQYF
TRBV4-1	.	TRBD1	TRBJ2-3	TGCGCCAGCAGCCGGACAGGGACGGGGGATAGCACAGATACGCAGTATTTT	CASSRTGTGDSTDTQYF
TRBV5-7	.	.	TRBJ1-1	TGTGCCAGCAGCCCCGGGTCCCCTGGCACTGAAGCTTTCTTT	CASSPGSPGTEAFF
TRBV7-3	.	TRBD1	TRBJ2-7	TGTGCCAGCAGCGCCGGGACAGGGGTTCACTACGAGCAGTACTTC	CASSAGTGVHYEQYF
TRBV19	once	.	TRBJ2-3	TGTGCCAGTAGTATACCGGGCACAGATACGCAGTATTTT	CASSIPGTDTQYF
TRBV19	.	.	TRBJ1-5	TGTGCCAGTAGTATACCTCAGGGCACTCAGCCCCAGCATTTT	CASSIPQGTQPQHF
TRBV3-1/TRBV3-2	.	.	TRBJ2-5	TGTGCCAGCAGCCATAGGGGGGGGCAAGAGACCCAGTACTTC	CASSHRGGQETQYF
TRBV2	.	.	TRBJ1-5	TGTGCCAGCAGTGACGCCGCCCGATTATCAGGGGTGGCACAGCCCCAGCATTTT	CASSDAARLSGVAQPQHF
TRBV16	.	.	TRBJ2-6	TGTGCCAGCAGCCAATCGCGGACAGTCCTCTCTGGGGCCAACGTCCTGACTTTC	CASSQSRTVLSGANVLTF
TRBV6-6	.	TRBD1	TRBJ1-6	TGTGCCAGCATCCCGGGACAGGGAGCCTCTAATTCACCCCTCCACTTT	CASIPGQGASNSPLHF
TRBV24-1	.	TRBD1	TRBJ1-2	TGTGCCACCAGTGTTGCCCCGGACAGGGGAATTGGCTACACCTTC	CATSVAPDRGIGYTF
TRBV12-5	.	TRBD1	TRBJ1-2	TGTGCTAGTGGCCTTGACAGGGGAGGCTATGGCTACACCTTC	CASGLDRGGYGYTF
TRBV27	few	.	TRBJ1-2	TGTGCCAGCAGTTTAAACCCCCCAGGGAGGTATGGCTACACCTTC	CASSLNPPGRYGYTF
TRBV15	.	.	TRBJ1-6	TGTGCCACCAGCAGAGGGGGAAACAGGGACTCACCCCTCCACTTT	CATSRGGNRDSPLHF
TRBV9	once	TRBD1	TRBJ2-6	TGTGCCAGCAGCGTAGGTCCGGGACAGGGAGCCAACGTCCTGACTTTC	CASSVGPGQGANVLTF